Listed here are 3 T cell receptor beta chains from one sample, sequenced in a study of cytomegalovirus exposure and HLA in healthy donors. It was with 60 Vbeta and 13 Jbeta primers that the PCR ran. The data were produced by immunoSEQ multiplex PCR, yet TCRdb's version contains in-frame clones alone and is incomplete. The sample has under 200,000 clones; approximately 88% are singletons. The sample consisted of PBMCs. The origin of the receptors is a woman aged 30 to 39 in good health and CMV-seronegative.

This clone is a singleton in its sample. This chain joins TRBV5-1 and TRBJ1-6; 8 bases are shared with TRBD1. The V gene's germline CDR1 is SGHRS and CDR2 YFSETQ. V was pared by 0 bases and J by 9 bases, with 8 bases of the junction left unmatched. The length of the CDR3 is 16 residues. The CDR3 DNA sequence: TGCGCCAGCAGCTTGGCGGAAAGACAGGGGCGTTCACCCCTCCACTTT. Its translation is CASSLAERQGRSPLHF. Full variable domain (missing parts from reference TRBV5-1 and TRBJ1-6): KAGVTQTPRYLIKTRGQQVTLSCSPISGHRSVSWYQQTPGQGLQFLFEYFSETQRNKGNFPGRFSGRQFSNSRSEMNVSTLELGDSALYLCASSLAERQGRSPLHFGNGTRLTVT.

In nucleotides, the CDR3 is TGTGCCAGCAGCCAAGGAGCTAGATTCCATACATCCTACGAGCAGTACTTC. Protein product: CASSQGARFHTSYEQYF. This chain joins TRBV14 and TRBJ2-7; D remains ambiguous. CDR3 size: 17 residues. The V gene's germline CDR1 is SGHDN and CDR2 FVKESK. The V end was cut by 1 base, the J end by 1 base, with 17 bases between.

The chain joins TRBV19 to TRBJ1-4; D is unresolved. Germline CDR1 LNHDA, CDR2 SQIVND (reference sequence). The CDR3 sequence is 14 residues long. V lost 6 bases to trimming and J lost 3 bases, with 11 bases between them. The CDR3 bases are TGTGCCAGTAGCCCCGGGATCGCTAATGAAAAACTGTTTTTT. It yields the protein CASSPGIANEKLFF.